The source of this TCR beta chain is a study of blood T cell repertoires in COVID-19. Study-level background: Sites in the United States, Italy and Spain provided acute and convalescent COVID-19 samples. Nucleic acid was either cDNA or gDNA, and it came from T cells, B-cell-depleted T cells, or PBMCs.

From germline, CDR1 is SGDLS and CDR2 YYNGEE. The CDR3 covers 14 residues. J gave up 7 bases and V 4 bases, and 8 bases lay outside the gene matches. This clone was counted between two and nine times. In the authors' methods: Counts of nucleated cells, estimated from reference gene primer amplification, were obtained. TCRdb's copy holds only in-frame clones and misses some; the assay was immunoSEQ multiplex PCR. The V and J calls and clone size are taken from that table; D and trimming were inferred from the DNA. The table shows about 250,000 clones, with around nine tenths occurring only once. The V call is TRBV9, the J call TRBJ1-2; 9 bases line up with TRBD1. The sequenced sample consisted of peripheral blood. The TCR sequence derives from a woman aged 35 to 49 who had recovered from COVID-19. The CDR3 loop reads CASSPGQGSGGYTF. DNA for the CDR3: TGTGCCAGCAGCCCGGGACAGGGATCGGGTGGCTACACCTTC.